The T cell receptor (beta chain) under discussion was sequenced for a study of cytomegalovirus exposure and HLA in healthy donors. The CDR3 is 13 residues long. Germline V CDR1 and CDR2: MGHRA, YSYEKL. The V gene lost 0 bases and the J gene lost 9 bases, with 11 bases spanning the gap. Primers included in the PCR were 60 Vbeta and 13 Jbeta primers. Libraries were prepared by immunoSEQ multiplex PCR; TCRdb keeps only in-frame clonotypes and omits some of them. This sample carries approximately 110,000 clones, just under 75% of them seen once, and the ten largest clones take around 4.8%. This sequence originates from a man aged 55 to 69 in good health and CMV-seropositive. This sequence joins TRBV4-1 and TRBJ2-5; D is unclear. The sequenced material came from PBMCs. The DNA of the CDR3 is TGCGCCAGCAGCCAAGATGAAGCGTGGGCCCAGTACTTC. Its translation is CASSQDEAWAQYF.